Following are 9 T cell receptor beta chains from one sample sequenced in a study of beta chain features in type 1 diabetes. What was sequenced were expressed TCRB transcripts, since all of the isolated RNA had been reverse transcribed. Some clones are missing from TCRdb's copy, which holds only in-frame ones; the method was immunoSEQ multiplex PCR. The sample holds a few hundred thousand clones, roughly 13% seen once. The sample taken for sequencing was naive CD4+ T cells from blood. The receptors were sampled from a man aged 18 to 30 in good health.

The CDR3 coding sequence is TGTGCCTGGAGCTTACACCGAAGCGAGCAGTACTTC. Translating gives CAWSLHRSEQYF. The J gene is TRBJ2-7, the V gene TRBV30; no clear D. CDR1 GTSNPN and CDR2 SVGIG come from the germline V gene (reference sequence). V was clipped by 3 bases and J by 6 bases, with 12 bases between them. The CDR3 runs 12 residues.

This clone was counted a few times. The chain joins TRBV7-9 to TRBJ1-2, with D uncertain. Trimming pared 1 base from V and 10 bases from J, leaving 13 bases between. The CDR3 spans 13 residues. Germline CDR1 SEHNR, CDR2 FQNEAQ (reference sequence). The CDR3: CASSLDLAPSYTF. As DNA, the CDR3 is TGTGCCAGCAGCTTAGATTTGGCCCCCTCCTACACCTTC.

In this sample, this clone turned up once. The sample holds other DNA sequences that translate to the same CDR3. The chain is built from TRBV5-1 and TRBJ1-5; D is uncertain. Germline values: CDR1 SGHRS, CDR2 YFSETQ. The CDR3 runs to 13 residues. Between the trimmed V and J ends, which lost 0 bases and 2 bases, there was a span of 3 bases. The CDR3 is CASSLAGNQPQHF. The CDR3 bases are TGCGCCAGCAGCTTGGCGGGCAATCAGCCCCAGCATTTT. Using reference TRBV5-1 and TRBJ1-5 for the parts outside the CDR3, the full variable domain is KAGVTQTPRYLIKTRGQQVTLSCSPISGHRSVSWYQQTPGQGLQFLFEYFSETQRNKGNFPGRFSGRQFSNSRSEMNVSTLELGDSALYLCASSLAGNQPQHFGDGTRLSIL.

This clone was detected only a few times. The chain uses TRBV7-2 and TRBJ2-5, with 9 nucleotides matching TRBD2. V trimming: 4 bases; J trimming: 5 bases; junction bases outside the gene matches: 8. Germline values: CDR1 SGHTA, CDR2 FQGNSA. The CDR3 runs 15 residues. The DNA of the CDR3 is TGTGCCAGCAGCTCTAGCGGGACAAGGCTGGAGACCCAGTACTTC. This codes for CASSSSGTRLETQYF.

This clone came up a few times. The V gene is TRBV5-4, the J gene TRBJ2-2; TRBD1 matches at 7 bases. Trimming at V came to 4 bases and at J to 6 bases, leaving 6 bases not matched to a gene. From germline, CDR1 is SGHNT and CDR2 YYREEE (reference sequence). The CDR3 sequence is 14 residues long. The CDR3 nucleotides read TGTGCCAGCAGCCAGAGACAGGGCCCCGGGGAGCTGTTTTTT. Amino acids: CASSQRQGPGELFF.

This clone was detected a few times. The J gene is TRBJ1-2, the V gene TRBV28; D remains ambiguous. Germline V gene data show CDR1 as MDHEN and CDR2 as SYDVKM. This CDR3 region has 12 residues. V shed 10 bases and J shed 8 bases, with 17 bases lying between them. The CDR3 DNA sequence: TGTGCCATCCTGAACAACCCCAGAGGCTACACCTTC. This codes for CAILNNPRGYTF.

This sequence joins TRBV7-2 and TRBJ1-5; perhaps TRBD1 as D (6 bases). The CDR3 is made up of 15 amino acids. Germline assignment: CDR1 SGHTA and CDR2 FQGNSA. Between the trimmed V and J ends, which lost 5 bases and 0 bases, there was a span of 11 bases. The CDR3 DNA reads as TGTGCCAGCAGCCAGGACAGCCTTAGCAATCAGCCCCAGCATTTT. It yields the protein CASSQDSLSNQPQHF.

The CDR3 DNA follows: TGCAGTGCTAGACGACAGGGGGGCGGGTATTTT. It yields the protein CSARRQGGGYF. The rearrangement links TRBV20-1 to TRBJ2-3; TRBD1 agrees at 9 bases. CDR3 length equals 11 residues. V shed 2 bases, J shed 14 bases, and the junction held 5 bases outside the gene matches. Germline-derived CDR1 and CDR2 are DFQATT and SNEGSKA (reference sequence).

The chain uses TRBV10-3 and TRBJ2-2; 7 nucleotides line up with TRBD1. The germline V gene encodes CDR1 ENHRY and CDR2 SYGVKD. This CDR3 is 15 amino acids long. With V trimmed by 4 bases and J by 5 bases, 7 bases remained unmatched. The CDR3 DNA reads TGTGCCATCAGTGTCCGAGGGGGCGAGACCGGGGAGCTGTTTTTT. The encoded protein is CAISVRGGETGELFF.